This TCR beta chain was obtained from a study of blood T cell repertoires in COVID-19. Original handling: Nucleated cell number was recorded as an estimate derived from reference gene primer amplification. Sequenced by immunoSEQ multiplex PCR; TCRdb stores in-frame clones only, minus some. The V and J calls and the clone size are those of that table, but D and trimming were determined from the DNA. This sample has over 55,000 clones, with approximately 77% found just once. Germline values: CDR1 MNHEY, CDR2 SVGEGT. V lost 4 bases and J lost 6, with 16 bases in between. The CDR3 spans 15 residues. The chain links TRBV6-2 or TRBV6-3 to TRBJ2-1; D might be TRBD1 (5 bases). The source material was peripheral blood. The source is a human donor in a cohort sampled during active COVID-19. The CDR3 sequence: CASSLGQTRINEQFF. The CDR3 DNA reads as TGTGCCAGCAGTTTAGGACAAACTCGGATCAATGAGCAGTTCTTC.